What follows are 8 T cell receptor beta chains derived from one specimen sequenced in a study of cytomegalovirus exposure and HLA in healthy donors. In the PCR, 60 Vbeta and 13 Jbeta primers were used. The method was immunoSEQ multiplex PCR; TCRdb's version includes in-frame clones alone and lacks a portion of them. The data contain over 150,000 clones, around 70% of them seen just once; the ten biggest clones take up about 3%. Material: PBMCs. These TCRs come from a male donor in good health and CMV-seronegative.

The chain joins TRBV28 to TRBJ2-7; TRBD2 matches at 10 bases. CDR1 is MDHEN and CDR2 is SYDVKM in the germline V gene. V was clipped by 3 bases and J by 2 bases; unmatched bases: 4. The CDR3 runs to 15 residues. CDR3 DNA: TGTGCCAGCAGTTTTCTTACTAGCGGGACCTACGAGCAGTACTTC. Translated, it gives CASSFLTSGTYEQYF.

This sequence joins TRBV6-5 and TRBJ1-1; the D gene is possibly TRBD1 (5 bases). There are 16 residues in the CDR3. V lost 0 bases and J lost 6, with 17 bases in between. Germline V lookup: CDR1 MNHEY, CDR2 SVGAGI. The CDR3 sequence: CASSYSAGTGAPEAFF. The CDR3 DNA sequence: TGTGCCAGCAGTTACTCAGCCGGGACTGGGGCCCCTGAAGCTTTCTTT.

This clone was seen many times. Other DNA variants within this sample encode the same CDR3. The chain has TRBV6-5 and TRBJ2-7; 9 bases fit TRBD1. Germline loops: CDR1 MNHEY, CDR2 SVGAGI. V lost 4 bases and J lost 3; bases outside the gene matches: 4. The CDR3 is 14 amino acids. The CDR3 nucleotides are TGTGCCAGCAGTTCGGGACAGGGTAGCTACGAGCAGTACTTC. Amino acid sequence: CASSSGQGSYEQYF.

A single count supports this clone. J is TRBJ1-3 and V is TRBV2, with D unclear. Between the trimmed V and J ends, which lost 5 bases and 2 bases, there was a span of 16 bases. The CDR3 consists of 16 residues. CDR1 is SNHLY and CDR2 is FYNNEI in the germline V gene. The CDR3 sequence is CASSPQAPGAGNTIYF. CDR3 DNA: TGTGCCAGCAGTCCCCAGGCTCCCGGGGCTGGAAACACCATATATTTT. Full variable domain (rest looked up from reference TRBV2 and TRBJ1-3): EPEVTQTPSHQVTQMGQEVILRCVPISNHLYFYWYRQILGQKVEFLVSFYNNEISEKSEIFDDQFSVERPDGSNFTLKIRSTKLEDSAMYFCASSPQAPGAGNTIYFGEGSWLTVV.

The chain uses TRBV6-5 and TRBJ2-2; no clear D gene. The V and J ends lost 2 bases and 4 bases respectively, with 5 bases between them. The V gene's germline CDR1 is MNHEY and CDR2 SVGAGI. The CDR3 totals 13 residues. CDR3 DNA: TGTGCCAGCAGTTACACGGGCACCGGGGAGCTGTTTTTT. This codes for CASSYTGTGELFF.

The V call is TRBV30, the J call TRBJ1-2; no reliable D call. The germline V and J ends were trimmed by 3 bases and 4 bases, with 15 bases remaining between them. Germline assignment: CDR1 GTSNPN and CDR2 SVGIG (reference sequence). The CDR3 loop spans 14 amino acids. The CDR3 loop reads CAWSGVIRLYGYTF. The CDR3 DNA sequence: TGTGCCTGGAGCGGAGTTATACGGCTCTATGGCTACACCTTC. The complete variable domain, with remaining parts taken from reference TRBV30 and TRBJ1-2, reads SQTIHQWPATLVQPVGSPLSLECTVEGTSNPNLYWYRQAAGRGLQLLFYSVGIGQISSEVPQNLSASRPQDRQFILSSKKLLLSDSGFYLCAWSGVIRLYGYTFGSGTRLTVV.

This clone was counted between two and nine times. The rearrangement uses TRBV6-1 and TRBJ2-5; D gene uncertain. This CDR3 contains 12 residues. CDR1 is MNHNS, CDR2 SASEGT, per germline. V lost 6 bases to trimming and J lost 0 bases, with 5 bases between them. CDR3 DNA: TGTGCCAGCAGCAGGTACCAAGAGACCCAGTACTTC. The encoded protein is CASSRYQETQYF.

The chain carries TRBV6-4 and TRBJ2-2, with 8 positions matching TRBD1. Germline lookup yields CDR1 MRHNA and CDR2 SNTAGT. Trimming removed 2 bases from V and 2 bases from J; junction bases left unmatched: 10. There are 18 residues in the CDR3. The CDR3 is CASSDTRRTGLNTGELFF. The DNA of the CDR3 is TGTGCCAGCAGTGACACGCGGCGGACAGGGTTAAACACCGGGGAGCTGTTTTTT.